This T cell receptor (beta chain) was recovered during a study of cytomegalovirus exposure and HLA in healthy donors. The CDR3 consists of 15 residues. CDR1 and CDR2 (germline): GTSNPN, SVGIG (reference sequence). V lost 0 bases, J lost 2 bases, and 4 bases stayed unmatched. With 60 Vbeta and 13 Jbeta primers, the PCR was carried out. Profiled with immunoSEQ multiplex PCR; TCRdb holds only in-frame clones, not every one. Of more than 95,000 clones in the sample, around 75% were seen once. The sequenced sample was PBMCs. This sequence joins TRBV30 and TRBJ2-1, with 7 bases lining up with TRBD2. This sequence originates from a man between 60 and 70 years old in good health and CMV-seropositive. Here the CDR3 reads CAWSVLAIPYNEQFF. The CDR3 DNA is TGTGCCTGGAGTGTACTAGCGATACCCTACAATGAGCAGTTCTTC.